The TCR beta chain under discussion was sequenced for a study of blood T cell repertoires in COVID-19. Whole-study context: T cells, B-cell-depleted T cells, or PBMCs supplied cDNA or gDNA.

Study processing details: Amplification with reference gene primers provided the estimates of nucleated cell counts. The assay was immunoSEQ multiplex PCR, and TCRdb's table has in-frame clones only and misses some. Clonal size and the V and J genes are those of that table, whereas D and trimming came from the DNA. The sample lists just under 350,000 clones; about four fifths were seen once. The CDR3 extends over 13 amino acids. Germline assignment: CDR1 MNHEY and CDR2 SVGAGI. The V gene end was trimmed by 6 bases and the J gene end by 14 bases; junction bases not matched to a gene: 9. This chain links TRBV6-5 with TRBJ1-4; TRBD1 matches at 10 bases. The sequence was obtained from a man aged 25 to 40 with active or convalescent COVID-19. Sequencing input: peripheral blood. The CDR3 nucleotides read TGTGCCAGCAGCCCACCGGGACAGGGGCCGCTGTTTTTT. Its translation: CASSPPGQGPLFF.